These T cell receptor beta chains were read from a single sample in a study of blood T cell repertoires in COVID-19. Only in-frame clones appear in the TCRdb table, and some are missing; sequencing was by immunoSEQ multiplex PCR. The table has approximately 330,000 clones, around 90% seen once. The specimen sequenced was peripheral blood. The receptors were sampled from a woman aged 40 to 49 with COVID-19, enrolled during active disease. Each CDR3 is given with its conserved first and last residue. Each record gives: D gene, J gene, V gene, CDR3 protein. D genes are given only for firm matches.

d_call: TRBD1
j_call: TRBJ1-2
v_call: TRBV7-9
cdr3_aa: CASSFLTGEDYGYTF

d_call: .
j_call: TRBJ1-1
v_call: TRBV28
cdr3_aa: CASRTLAYTEAFF

d_call: TRBD1
j_call: TRBJ2-1
v_call: TRBV7-2
cdr3_aa: CASSPPGQQGNEQFF

d_call: TRBD1
j_call: TRBJ2-7
v_call: TRBV19
cdr3_aa: CASSSLRDRDLEQYF

d_call: .
j_call: TRBJ1-1
v_call: TRBV7-9
cdr3_aa: CASSRQINTEAFF

d_call: .
j_call: TRBJ1-6
v_call: TRBV18
cdr3_aa: CASSSAGNLGPSPLHF

d_call: TRBD2
j_call: TRBJ2-1
v_call: TRBV27
cdr3_aa: CASSLSPTSGRAGSYNEQFF

d_call: .
j_call: TRBJ1-5
v_call: TRBV18
cdr3_aa: CASSPAVDQPQHF

d_call: TRBD1
j_call: TRBJ2-2
v_call: TRBV5-4
cdr3_aa: CASRWTGDGELFF

d_call: TRBD1
j_call: TRBJ1-3
v_call: TRBV19
cdr3_aa: CASSTQGAAGNTIYF

d_call: .
j_call: TRBJ2-1
v_call: TRBV5-4
cdr3_aa: CASSLTGYNEQFF

d_call: .
j_call: TRBJ1-2
v_call: TRBV7-2
cdr3_aa: CASSSQTGDGYTF

d_call: TRBD1
j_call: TRBJ1-1
v_call: TRBV28
cdr3_aa: CASTRTGYVPEAFF

d_call: .
j_call: TRBJ2-1
v_call: TRBV3-1/TRBV3-2
cdr3_aa: CASSQESLAGQFF

d_call: TRBD1
j_call: TRBJ2-2
v_call: TRBV5-1
cdr3_aa: CASSLGLLGGPANTGELFF

d_call: TRBD1
j_call: TRBJ2-7
v_call: TRBV29-1
cdr3_aa: CSVLVGGMEQQYF

d_call: .
j_call: TRBJ2-3
v_call: TRBV6-2/TRBV6-3
cdr3_aa: CASSFQSGSGSDTQYF

d_call: TRBD2
j_call: TRBJ2-2
v_call: TRBV4-3
cdr3_aa: CASSQVPSGSITGELFF

d_call: .
j_call: TRBJ1-6
v_call: TRBV7-9
cdr3_aa: CASSLPGKDSPLHF

d_call: .
j_call: TRBJ1-1
v_call: TRBV19
cdr3_aa: CASSEGTMNTEAFF

d_call: .
j_call: TRBJ1-5
v_call: TRBV4-2
cdr3_aa: CASSQDVRSEAQQYSNQPQHF

d_call: TRBD1
j_call: TRBJ1-5
v_call: TRBV5-6
cdr3_aa: CASSLGQGTSQPQHF

d_call: .
j_call: TRBJ1-6
v_call: TRBV7-2
cdr3_aa: CASSISMANSPLHF

d_call: TRBD2
j_call: TRBJ2-3
v_call: TRBV5-1
cdr3_aa: CASSWRAGGPDTDTQYF

d_call: .
j_call: TRBJ2-3
v_call: TRBV7-8
cdr3_aa: CASSLAQGQDTQYF

d_call: .
j_call: TRBJ1-2
v_call: TRBV10-2
cdr3_aa: CASSERGGVYGYTF

d_call: TRBD1
j_call: TRBJ2-5
v_call: TRBV30
cdr3_aa: CAWSPGQGKETQYF

d_call: .
j_call: TRBJ1-1
v_call: TRBV7-8
cdr3_aa: CASSLARGRAFF

d_call: TRBD1
j_call: TRBJ2-7
v_call: TRBV10-3
cdr3_aa: CAISPTGIEQYF

d_call: TRBD2
j_call: TRBJ2-7
v_call: TRBV11-2
cdr3_aa: CASSPRLAGEGNEQYF